This T cell receptor beta chain was obtained from a study of cytomegalovirus exposure and HLA in healthy donors (dated by TCRdb to 2016 to 2017). With respect to the entire study: According to an earlier analysis of 587 of the donors, about 180 million T cells yielded 117 million unique TCR beta sequences and about 300 Gb of sequence data. Besides the first cohort of some 670 subjects, a separate validation cohort made up of some 110 different subjects was used. To study patterns of TCR occurrence, a later analysis re-analyzed previously published TCR beta repertoires from around 670 donors and added high-resolution HLA genotyping. The study profiled the T cell repertoires of more than 500 subjects by immunosequencing and related them to cytomegalovirus serostatus. An earlier analysis of a few hundred of the donors applied high-throughput TCR beta sequencing to assess whether each TCR beta V gene segment acted as functional or pseudogenic. Roughly 5 DR-DQ haplotypes were handled as single units for association and clustering, since linkage in the cohort was strong. The number of donors typed differed by locus, with roughly 620-640 for A, B, C, DRB1 and DQB1, around 560 for DQA1, under 610 for DPA1, and around 450 for DPB1. A later genetic analysis took genome-wide SNP genotypes for about three fifths of the roughly 670 donors and used that subset as a discovery cohort. Across around 400 genotyped donors of the cohort, an average of roughly 250,000 unique TCR beta nucleotide sequences per donor were sequenced, and approximately 19% of those sequences were non-productive. An early release covering about 600 HLA-typed donors comprised about 310 gigabases of sequencing data and 85 million to 100 million unique TCR sequences. All discovery cohort repertoires had been generated using a single sequencing platform. Among the roughly 400 genotyped donors, 75% to 90% belonged to the genetic ancestry cluster associated with self-reported Caucasian donors. The study aimed to test whether cataloging public T cell receptors could reveal signatures of past pathogen exposure. Donor age, sex, ethnicity and CMV serostatus were collected together with the repertoire data. The later analysis used no new phenotypic data to find candidate immune exposures, relying instead on TCR beta sequences and their occurrence across donors. To predict cytomegalovirus infection status, the study combined high-throughput TCR immunosequencing, statistical association of individual TCRs with disease status, and machine learning. Class I and class II HLA loci were covered by the typing at four-digit resolution.

The paper as a whole reports these results and caveats: Linkage disequilibrium might explain the correlated functional status among segregating V segments, but an unknown experimental factor could not be ruled out. In a later analysis, TCR association rates were found to vary across HLA loci, with the most associated TCRs seen for DRB1 alleles and the fewest for HLA-C alleles. In this cohort, only TCR beta chains were sequenced, and detectable features were limited by the absence of alpha or paired-chain data. A later analysis reported that several top co-occurrence clusters appeared linked to parvovirus B19, influenza, CMV and Epstein-Barr virus. CMV serostatus was the only immune exposure information available for the cohort. In a later analysis, 16,951 TCR beta sequences were associated with specific HLA alleles at a false discovery rate of 0.05. Because counts were too low, 15 to 20 rarely observed V segments, including chromosome 9 orphons, were left out of the earlier analysis of roughly 600 of the donors. Most CMV-associated TCR beta chains appeared to be HLA-restricted in a later analysis, and the HLA associations seemed to be driven largely by CMV exposure. A few of the identified cytomegalovirus-associated TCR beta chains were confirmed in vitro to be specific for cytomegalovirus antigens. The authors suggested that the approach could potentially be generalized to other disease states and immunological phenotypes. Compared with equally common non-associated chains, HLA-associated TCR beta chains in a later analysis were more clonally expanded and had lower generation probabilities. A later genetic analysis associated a missense DCLRE1C variant with V-gene and J-gene trimming of TCR beta chains, and an independent cohort replicated the association. An earlier analysis of approximately 570 of the donors showed that most TCR beta V segments appeared in productive rearrangements either about 90% or about 30% of the time, which broadly matched IMGT annotations. A later genetic analysis reported fewer N-insertions in productive TCRs among donors in an Asian-associated ancestry cluster than the roughly 690-donor mean. A cluster of highly shared sequence variants was judged likely to represent a technical artifact of the sequencing pipeline. The classifier was reported to diagnose cytomegalovirus status with high specificity and sensitivity in both the original cohort and the validation cohort. Presence/absence analyses assumed roughly uniform sequencing depth across donors, an assumption that may not hold. The study listed 150 to 200 TCR beta chains as associated with cytomegalovirus. Strong co-occurrence of HLA alleles, especially DR and DQ, made assigning TCR associations to individual alleles difficult. A further reported finding was that TCR beta sequences accurately predicted the HLA-A and HLA-B alleles for most subjects in the first cohort. Across donors, most TCR sequences were observed very rarely, whereas some public TCRs were present in many individuals. Because HLA typing was missing for some donors at each locus, association tests included only the typed subset.

As concerns this clone: Its antigen remains unidentified. Base qualities are not at hand, and no much larger clone is one base apart.

The cohort was made up of several hundred healthy bone marrow donors. At the time of sampling, every cohort member was nominally healthy, though immune exposures that went unrecorded were likely present. The donor was CMV seronegative and belonged to the group of 352 seronegative cohort members. Every donor gave a peripheral blood sample, and the peripheral blood mononuclear cells from that sample were used for TCR beta sequencing. The Qiagen DNeasy Blood Extraction Kit was used to extract genomic DNA from the blood cell samples. The library was obtained by the immunoSEQ multiplex PCR assay. For the multiplex PCR, a mixture combining 60 forward primers for TCR Vbeta segments and 13 reverse primers for TCR Jbeta segments was used. The CDR3 region of rearranged TCR beta genes was amplified from genomic DNA by a multiplex PCR assay. The amplified TCR beta libraries were sequenced on the Illumina HiSeq System as 87-base-pair reads. In the authors' own workflow: A later analysis counted around 72 million unique TCR beta chains across the 650 to 800 repertoires, and approximately 11 million of these chains were shared by at least two donors. Raw reads were error-corrected and collapsed into unique sequences by a nearest-neighbor algorithm in which closely related sequences were merged to remove PCR and sequencing errors. V, D and J gene segments were assigned by aligning CDR3 sequences to IMGT reference sequences. For a sequence to be retained, at least a six-nucleotide match to both a V gene segment and a J gene segment was required. Rearrangements were classified as productive when the CDR3 lacked stop codons and remained in frame with V and J, and all other rearrangements were classified as non-productive. Following IMGT convention, CDR3 was defined as the stretch from the second conserved V-encoded cysteine to the conserved J-encoded phenylalanine. The earlier analysis of about 620 of the donors excluded sequences that lacked an unambiguous match to a single V gene segment. In an earlier analysis of 587 of the donors, a V segment was called functional when productive rearrangements were above 56.7%, and segregating when the standard deviation between donors exceeded 5%. A statistical classification framework was built for diagnosing cytomegalovirus status from the catalog of TCR beta chain sequences. In a later analysis, V and J genes were assigned by comparing TCR nucleotide sequences against IMGT/GENE-DB human TR gene sequences. A later analysis assigned CDR3 sequences and most-parsimonious VDJ recombination scenarios with the TCRdist pipeline. In a later analysis, each TCR beta chain was defined by its CDR3 amino acid sequence together with its V-gene family, and reads without a unique V-gene family were excluded. To address suspected cross-contamination and a sequencing artifact, a later analysis removed approximately 600 highly shared, low-generation-probability nucleotide sequences. A later analysis calculated a clonal expansion index for each public chain from normalized within-repertoire ranks of inferred template counts. Generation probabilities in a later analysis came from a VDJ recombination model fitted to out-of-frame rearrangements, and those results were checked against IGoR. In a later analysis, hypergeometric tests were used to score TCR-TCR, TCR-HLA and TCR-CMV co-occurrence, with a repertoire-size bias correction applied to TCR pairs. In a later analysis, false discovery rates were estimated by permuting HLA or CMV assignments 20 times. A later analysis grouped co-occurring TCRs with DBSCAN, adding TCRdist sequence similarity when clustering within HLA-allele-positive subsets. For co-occurrence clustering, repertoires with fewer than 30,000 or more than 120,000 public chains were excluded, along with five or six repertoires with anomalous nucleotide sharing. TCRdb mirrors the immuneACCESS table, restricted to in-frame sequences. Some clones are absent from its copies; in checked studies, under half trace to an unresolved V gene, and the reason for the others is unknown. That table is the source of V, J and clone size, and D and trimming were worked out from the DNA. The sample yields over 200,000 clones; about 72% were counted once. The leading ten clones occupy 3.8% of the sample.

Sequencing was performed on PBMCs. The TCR sequence derives from a male donor in good health and CMV-seronegative.

This receptor carries the CDR3 CASSPDGGSSYNEQFF. In nucleotide form, the sequence is TGTGCCAGTAGTCCGGATGGCGGGAGTTCCTACAATGAGCAGTTCTTC. Recombination joined TRBV19 with TRBJ2-1, and TRBD2 matches 7 of the central bases. CDR1 and CDR2, per the germline V gene (reference sequence), are LNHDA and SQIVND. Trimming removed 5 bases from V and 1 base from J; the gene matches leave 8 bases unexplained. The CDR3 has 16 amino acids, counting the end cysteine and phenylalanine. Only the CDR3 part of the read is kept: 48 bases, read in frame from the first base.